The clone carrying this TCR beta chain was seen a few times. What it recognizes is unknown. The CDR3 is made up of 12 amino acids. Germline CDR1 is LNHNV and CDR2 is YYDKDF (reference sequence). Trimming took off 5 bases at V and 9 bases at J, with 11 bases between the two ends. These data come from a study of CD8+ T cells in alopecia areata. Indicated treatment: oral pan-JAK inhibitor, 5-10 mg twice daily. Reverse transcription of extracted RNA yielded cDNA, which provided the sequencing template. Repertoires were generated with immunoSEQ multiplex PCR, while TCRdb's copy carries only in-frame clones and drops some. This table holds approximately 150,000 clones, 58% found once. Study results and caveats: Sequence data from scalp samples additionally include resident alphabeta T cells of normal skin. As there was one nonresponder, how baseline CD8+ expansion relates to response remains uncertain.

The V and J genes are TRBV15 and TRBJ1-5; no clear D. This receptor was obtained from a human donor with alopecia areata. Sequenced here: CD4+ T cells sorted from blood, sampled at approximately week 60, from a patient treated with tofacitinib. CDR3 nucleotides: TGTGCCACCAGCCTCCTTGAGGGGCCCCAGCATTTT. Protein product: CATSLLEGPQHF.